A single sample is the source of the 23 T cell receptor beta chains below, sequenced in a study of graft-versus-host responses after intestinal transplantation. The assay was immunoSEQ multiplex PCR, and TCRdb's table has in-frame clones only and misses some. The sample holds about 90,000 clones, 94% seen once. These receptors lack a known antigen. Sequenced here: unstimulated CD4+ T cells sorted from spleen or lymph node cells, sampled before transplant. The source is a human donor who was the organ donor for an intestinal transplant.

This rearrangement joins TRBV2 to TRBJ1-1; D not resolved. The CDR3 consists of 13 residues. Trimming left V 3 bases short and J 4 bases short, with 9 bases between. In germline, CDR1 is SNHLY, CDR2 FYNNEI. This chain's CDR3 is CASSEPGSTEAFF. The CDR3 DNA is TGTGCCAGCAGTGAGCCGGGGAGCACTGAAGCTTTCTTT.

CDR3 sequence: CASIQGGSEKLFF. The DNA of the CDR3 is TGTGCCAGCATCCAGGGGGGTAGTGAAAAACTGTTTTTT. The V and J genes are TRBV2 and TRBJ1-4, with 7 positions matching TRBD1. The germline V gene encodes CDR1 SNHLY and CDR2 FYNNEI. Losses at the gene ends were 7 bases for V and 7 bases for J; bases not matched to a gene: 6. The CDR3 spans 13 residues.

This clone appeared once. This chain joins TRBV27 and TRBJ1-2, with D possibly matching TRBD1 (6 bases). CDR3 length: 11 residues. Trimming removed 11 bases from V and 4 bases from J, with 11 bases in between. The germline gives CDR1 MNHEY, CDR2 SMNVEV (reference sequence). CDR3 sequence reads: CAEGGAYGYTF. CDR3 sequence (DNA): TGTGCCGAGGGGGGAGCCTATGGCTACACCTTC.

The chain has TRBV29-1 and TRBJ2-3; no reliable D call. Trimming removed 3 bases from V and 2 bases from J, with 6 bases in between. Germline-derived CDR1 and CDR2 are SQVTM and ANQGSEA. This CDR3 contains 12 residues. The CDR3 reads CSVEGFTDTQYF. The CDR3 DNA follows: TGCAGCGTTGAGGGATTCACAGATACGCAGTATTTT.

The J gene is TRBJ2-1, the V gene TRBV18; 7 bases align to TRBD2. V lost 1 base, J lost 2 bases, and 11 bases stayed unmatched. Germline CDR1 is KGHSH and CDR2 is LQKENI. This CDR3 is built from 18 residues. For the CDR3, the DNA is TGTGCCAGCTCACCACGTCGGGGAAAACGGGGGGCCTACAATGAGCAGTTCTTC. This translates into CASSPRRGKRGAYNEQFF.

The V call is TRBV5-4, the J call TRBJ1-6; maybe TRBD1 (5 bases). With 4 bases removed from V and 4 bases from J, the gap between germline ends came to 12 bases. The CDR3 is made up of 15 amino acids. Germline V gives CDR1 SGHNT, CDR2 YYREEE (reference sequence). DNA of the CDR3: TGTGCCAGCAGCCCGCAGGGACCTTATAATTCACCCCTCCACTTT. Translated: CASSPQGPYNSPLHF.

The chain has TRBV29-1 and TRBJ1-1; D may be TRBD1 (5 bases). The V gene's germline CDR1 is SQVTM and CDR2 ANQGSEA. CDR3 length: 12 residues. V was trimmed by 7 bases and J by 2 bases, leaving 11 bases between them. The CDR3: CSAGTANTEAFF. CDR3 sequence (DNA): TGCAGCGCTGGGACCGCTAACACTGAAGCTTTCTTT. Full variable domain (outside the CDR3, taken from reference TRBV29-1 and TRBJ1-1): SAVISQKPSRDICQRGTSLTIQCQVDSQVTMMFWYRQQPGQSLTLIATANQGSEATYESGFVIDKFPISRPNLTFSTLTVSNMSPEDSSIYLCSAGTANTEAFFGQGTRLTVV.

The rearrangement joins TRBV7-2 to TRBJ2-5, with 8 bases identical to TRBD2. The germline V gene has CDR1 SGHTA and CDR2 FQGNSA. The CDR3 loop spans 15 amino acids. The V gene end was trimmed by 5 bases and the J gene end by 1 base; junction bases not matched to a gene: 6. The CDR3 DNA reads TGTGCCAGCAGCCTCCGGGGGGGCCTCCAAGAGACCCAGTACTTC. This translates into CASSLRGGLQETQYF.

The chain has TRBV11-3 and TRBJ2-7; perhaps TRBD1 as D (6 bases). Trimming took off 1 base at V and 0 bases at J, with 16 bases between the two ends. The CDR3 contains 17 residues. Germline V gene sequence: CDR1 SGHNT, CDR2 YENEEA. The CDR3 reads CASSLVVSDRSSYEQYF. CDR3 sequence (DNA): TGTGCCAGCAGCTTAGTGGTTTCGGACAGATCCTCCTACGAGCAGTACTTC.

The chain employs TRBV28 and TRBJ1-4; D gene ambiguous. Between the trimmed V and J ends, which lost 3 bases and 0 bases, there was a span of 14 bases. The V gene's germline CDR1 is MDHEN and CDR2 SYDVKM. This CDR3 comprises 17 residues. CDR3 nucleotide sequence: TGTGCCAGCAGTTTTTCGTCCAGCACACCAACTAATGAAAAACTGTTTTTT. It yields the protein CASSFSSSTPTNEKLFF.

The CDR3 nucleotides are TGCGCCAGCAGCGAGAGACTAGCGGGGGGCTTCTACAATGAGCAGTTCTTC. Protein: CASSERLAGGFYNEQFF. The chain couples TRBV5-1 to TRBJ2-1; 13 bases agree with TRBD2. Germline trimming cut 4 bases from V and 3 bases from J; bases unmatched to any gene: 7. There are 17 residues in the CDR3. Germline CDR1 reads SGHRS; CDR2 reads YFSETQ.

This clone was seen only once. This chain links TRBV2 with TRBJ2-2; a weak D match, TRBD1 (6 bases). Germline CDR1 SNHLY, CDR2 FYNNEI. With 3 bases removed from V and 6 bases from J, the gap between germline ends came to 11 bases. The CDR3 has 14 amino acids. The CDR3 here is CASSDNRAAGELFF. The CDR3 coding sequence is TGTGCCAGCAGTGATAACAGGGCCGCCGGGGAGCTGTTTTTT.

This chain connects TRBV2 to TRBJ2-1, with unresolved D. This CDR3 region has 10 residues. Germline CDR1 SNHLY, CDR2 FYNNEI. Trimming took off 3 bases at V and 15 bases at J, with 9 bases between the two ends. CDR3 nucleotide sequence: TGTGCCAGCAGTGACCCTGGGCTGTTCTTC. Encoded protein: CASSDPGLFF.

The V gene is TRBV11-3, the J gene TRBJ1-2; 8 nucleotides match TRBD1. J was trimmed by 8 bases and V by 6 bases; bases with no gene match: 14. The CDR3 covers 15 residues. Per germline, CDR1 SGHNT and CDR2 YENEEA. The DNA for the CDR3 is TGTGCCAGCAGTGGAGGACAGGGCAGAGGTTGGGGCTACACCTTC. Encoded protein: CASSGGQGRGWGYTF.

As regards this clone: The DNA is left out, because the CDR3 cannot be placed on it with certainty; the CDR3 is given as TCRdb lists it. V and J are TRBV19 and TRBJ2-5. Looked up from germline, CDR1 is LNHDA and CDR2 is SQIVND (reference sequence). Ends included, the CDR3 has 13 residues. The CDR3: CASTSGPSSEQYF.

V gene TRBV7-9 combines with J gene TRBJ1-2; no clear D. CDR3 length: 14 residues. Trimming took 6 bases from V and 1 from J, leaving 12 bases between them. Germline V gene data show CDR1 as SEHNR and CDR2 as FQNEAQ (reference sequence). The CDR3 nucleotides are TGTGCCAGCAGTTCCAGGTTGGGTAACTATGGCTACACCTTC. Translated, it gives CASSSRLGNYGYTF. The full variable domain, its missing parts supplied by reference TRBV7-9 and TRBJ1-2, is DTGVSQNPRHKITKRGQNVTFRCDPISEHNRLYWYRQTLGQGPEFLTYFQNEAQLEKSRLLSDRFSAERPKGSFSTLEIQRTEQGDSAMYLCASSSRLGNYGYTFGSGTRLTVV.

The rearrangement joins TRBV6-1 to TRBJ2-3; TRBD1 is a possible D gene (5 bases). Trimming stripped 4 bases from V and 0 bases from J, with 14 bases between. This CDR3 is built from 16 residues. Germline CDR1 is MNHNS and CDR2 is SASEGT. CDR3 sequence: CASSGQGLGSTDTQYF. DNA of the CDR3: TGTGCCAGCAGTGGTCAGGGTTTGGGTAGCACAGATACGCAGTATTTT.

Only one count was recorded for this clone. V usage is TRBV4-2 and J usage is TRBJ1-6, with D hard to call. V was cut by 3 bases and J by 6 bases, with 12 bases left in between. The CDR3 loop spans 15 amino acids. Per germline, CDR1 LGHNA and CDR2 YNFKEQ. CDR3: CASSQETSLNSPLHF. Written as DNA, the CDR3 is TGTGCCAGCAGCCAGGAGACCTCCCTTAATTCACCCCTCCACTTT.

This clone was seen once. The V call is TRBV5-6, the J call TRBJ2-1; tentative D call: TRBD2 (6 bases). The length of the CDR3 is 17 residues. Between the trimmed V and J ends, which lost 0 bases and 2 bases, there was a span of 15 bases. The germline gives CDR1 SGHDT, CDR2 YYEEEE. CDR3 sequence reads: CASSLGRRGNTYNEQFF. CDR3 nucleotides: TGTGCCAGCAGCTTGGGGCGGCGGGGCAATACCTACAATGAGCAGTTCTTC.

V gene TRBV11-1 combines with J gene TRBJ2-6; no reliable D call. This CDR3 region has 14 residues. Germline V CDR1 and CDR2: SGHAT, FQDESV (reference sequence). V lost 1 base to trimming and J lost 3 bases, with 4 bases between them. CDR3 sequence (DNA): TGTGCCAGCAGCTTAGGGGGTGGGGCCAACGTCCTGACTTTC. Translating gives CASSLGGGANVLTF.

This chain connects TRBV14 to TRBJ1-2; D might be TRBD1 (6 bases). This CDR3 is 16 amino acids long. The ends were cut back, 2 bases at V and 6 bases at J, with 19 bases in the middle. Germline V gives CDR1 SGHDN, CDR2 FVKESK. The CDR3 bases are TGTGCCAGCAGCCAACCGAAATTAACAGGGTCGGATGGCTACACCTTC. Translating gives CASSQPKLTGSDGYTF.

The J gene is TRBJ1-1, the V gene TRBV11-1; 8 bases align to TRBD1. Germline trimming cut 5 bases from V and 8 bases from J; bases unmatched to any gene: 7. From germline, CDR1 is SGHAT and CDR2 FQDESV (reference sequence). This CDR3 has 13 residues. The CDR3 DNA follows: TGTGCCAGCAGCCGTCAAAGGGACAGGGAAGCTTTCTTT. It codes for CASSRQRDREAFF.

This clone is a singleton in its sample. This rearrangement joins TRBV19 to TRBJ1-2, with unresolved D. This CDR3 is 16 amino acids long. The V gene's germline CDR1 is LNHDA and CDR2 SQIVND (reference sequence). V lost 7 bases and J lost 4, with 22 bases in between. The CDR3 region has the DNA TGTGCCAGTACAGTTACAGATGCCTTCAGTAGCTATGGCTACACCTTC. Its translation: CASTVTDAFSSYGYTF.